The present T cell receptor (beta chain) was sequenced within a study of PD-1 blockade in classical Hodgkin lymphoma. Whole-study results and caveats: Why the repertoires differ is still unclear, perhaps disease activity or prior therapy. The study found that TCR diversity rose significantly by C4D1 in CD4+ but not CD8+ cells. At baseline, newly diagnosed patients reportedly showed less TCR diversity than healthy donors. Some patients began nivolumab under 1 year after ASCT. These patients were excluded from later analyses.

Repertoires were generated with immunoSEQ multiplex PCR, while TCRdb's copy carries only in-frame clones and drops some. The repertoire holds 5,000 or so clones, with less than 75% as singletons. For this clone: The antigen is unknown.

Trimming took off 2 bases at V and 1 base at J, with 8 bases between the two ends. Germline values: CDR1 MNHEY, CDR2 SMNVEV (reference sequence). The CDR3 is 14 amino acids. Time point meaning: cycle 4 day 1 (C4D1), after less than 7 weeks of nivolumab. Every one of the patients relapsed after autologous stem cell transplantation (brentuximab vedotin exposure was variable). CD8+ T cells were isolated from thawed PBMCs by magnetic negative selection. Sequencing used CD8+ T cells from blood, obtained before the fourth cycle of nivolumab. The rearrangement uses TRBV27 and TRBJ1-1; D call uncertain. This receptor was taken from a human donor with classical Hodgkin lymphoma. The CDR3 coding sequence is TGTGCCAGCAGTTTAGTACAGTCGAACACTGAAGCTTTCTTT. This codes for CASSLVQSNTEAFF.